Sequencing of this TCR beta chain was carried out in a study of T cell clonality in common variable immunodeficiency. Study-level points and caveats: Common variable immunodeficiency TCR beta sequences reportedly had fewer deletions and N-nucleotide insertions.

Germline assignment: CDR1 DFQATT and CDR2 SNEGSKA (reference sequence). CDR3 length equals 15 residues. V lost 5 bases, J lost 4 bases, and 9 bases stayed unmatched. Diagnosis required reduced IgG, IgA and/or IgM with specific antibody deficiency. In this sample, this clone turned up many times. The antigen is not known. The missing CDR3 end, 3 residues past where the read stops, is filled in from the germline J gene. Profiling relied on immunoSEQ multiplex PCR, and the TCRdb table lists in-frame clones only, not all of them. Sampling found about 26,000 clones, none seen once. Sequencing was done on a sample of peripheral blood mononuclear cells. The genes are TRBV20-1 and TRBJ2-2, with TRBD2 matching 8 bases. The sequence derives from a human donor with common variable immunodeficiency. The CDR3 DNA, read in part, is TGCAGTGCTGCACCCGGGACTAGTCGCACCGGGGAG. Its protein product is CSAAPGTSRTGE. The entire CDR3 is CSAAPGTSRTGELFF.